What follows are 20 T cell receptor beta chains derived from one specimen sequenced in a study of shared T cell receptors in the human thymus. Here immunoSEQ multiplex PCR was the method, and the copy in TCRdb shows in-frame clones only, minus some. This sample has approximately 400,000 clones, with 95% found just once. The sequenced sample was thymocytes. All receptors come from a human donor.

The gene calls are TRBV28 and TRBJ2-7; D not resolved. V gave up 7 bases and J gave up 0 bases, with 13 bases separating them. Germline CDR1 and CDR2: MDHEN and SYDVKM. This CDR3 region has 14 residues. In DNA, the CDR3 is TGTGCCAGCAATCCCGACCAAGGCTCCTACGAGCAGTACTTC. Translated, it gives CASNPDQGSYEQYF.

The chain uses TRBV5-4 and TRBJ2-1; 12 bases map to TRBD1. The CDR3 is made up of 14 amino acids. J lost 9 bases, V lost 5 bases, and 6 bases had no gene match. The germline V gene encodes CDR1 SGHNT and CDR2 YYREEE (reference sequence). The CDR3 DNA reads TGTGCCAGCAGATCCGGGACAGGGGGCTCTGAGCAGTTCTTC. Amino acid sequence: CASRSGTGGSEQFF. Looking up the rest from reference TRBV5-4 and TRBJ2-1 gives the full variable domain: ETGVTQSPTHLIKTRGQQVTLRCSSQSGHNTVSWYQQALGQGPQFIFQYYREEENGRGNFPPRFSGLQFPNYSSELNVNALELDDSALYLCASRSGTGGSEQFFGPGTRLTVL.

The chain combines TRBV5-1 with TRBJ2-3; 9 bases are a match to TRBD1. V dropped 4 bases and J dropped 6; count of bases not matched to a gene: 12. Germline values: CDR1 SGHRS, CDR2 YFSETQ. This CDR3 comprises 16 residues. As DNA, the CDR3 is TGCGCCAGCAGCAGGGGGACAGGGCCCCGGTTGGATACGCAGTATTTT. This translates into CASSRGTGPRLDTQYF.

The CDR3 sequence: CASSLKAINTEAFF. The CDR3 coding sequence is TGTGCCAGCAGCTTAAAGGCCATTAACACTGAAGCTTTCTTT. V usage is TRBV11-2 and J usage is TRBJ1-1; no definite D call. In germline, CDR1 is SGHAT, CDR2 FQNNGV. Trimming shortened V by 2 bases and J by 2 bases, and 9 bases separated the two germline ends. The CDR3 consists of 14 residues.

The V and J genes are TRBV2 and TRBJ1-4; D is unresolved. Germline lookup yields CDR1 SNHLY and CDR2 FYNNEI. The CDR3 consists of 13 residues. Trimming took 8 bases from V and 8 from J, leaving 15 bases between them. The CDR3 bases are TGTGCCAGCGAGAGACCGATTAGGGAAAAACTGTTTTTT. Its protein is CASERPIREKLFF.

The rearrangement uses TRBV5-5 and TRBJ2-2; D possibly uses TRBD1 or TRBD2 (5 bases each). The length of the CDR3 is 16 residues. Germline V gene sequence: CDR1 SGHKS, CDR2 YYEKEE (reference sequence). Between the trimmed V and J ends, which lost 1 base and 0 bases, there was a span of 10 bases. The CDR3 sequence is CASSLSGQANTGELFF. CDR3 sequence (DNA): TGTGCCAGCAGCTTGTCGGGGCAAGCGAACACCGGGGAGCTGTTTTTT.

The chain employs TRBV9 and TRBJ1-1; D gene unclear. The CDR3 covers 13 residues. Trimming pared 0 bases from V and 3 bases from J, leaving 6 bases between. CDR1 and CDR2 (germline): SGDLS, YYNGEE. Here the CDR3 reads CASSVDVHTEAFF. CDR3 coding DNA: TGTGCCAGCAGCGTAGACGTGCACACTGAAGCTTTCTTT.

The V call is TRBV27, the J call TRBJ2-1, with 8 bases matching TRBD1. Germline trimming cut 6 bases from V and 1 base from J; bases unmatched to any gene: 17. Germline-derived CDR1 and CDR2 are MNHEY and SMNVEV (reference sequence). The CDR3 runs 19 residues. The CDR3 DNA reads as TGTGCCAGCAGCCGACACGACAGGGGAAGGGGAATATCCTACAATGAGCAGTTCTTC. Amino acids: CASSRHDRGRGISYNEQFF.

This chain joins TRBV6-6 and TRBJ2-7; possibly TRBD1 or TRBD2 for D (5 bases each). CDR3 length: 14 amino acids. Germline V gene sequence: CDR1 MNHNY, CDR2 SVGAGI (reference sequence). The germline V and J ends were trimmed by 2 bases and 2 bases, with 10 bases remaining between them. The CDR3 DNA is TGTGCCAGCAGTTACGAGGGGCTGACCTACGAGCAGTACTTC. It encodes CASSYEGLTYEQYF.

This clone showed up just once. J is TRBJ2-2 and V is TRBV5-1; D gene unclear. V lost 2 bases, J lost 1 base, and 12 bases lay in between. The CDR3 covers 16 residues. The germline CDR1 and CDR2 sequences are SGHRS and YFSETQ. The CDR3 protein is CASSLETPGNTGELFF. The CDR3 nucleotides are TGCGCCAGCAGCTTAGAGACTCCAGGGAACACCGGGGAGCTGTTTTTT.

A word on this clone: The same CDR3 also results from other DNA sequences found in this sample. The chain links TRBV6-1 to TRBJ1-1; no reliable D call. V shed 4 bases and J shed 4 bases, with 13 bases lying between them. The CDR3 is 14 amino acids. Germline CDR1 reads MNHNS; CDR2 reads SASEGT. The chain's CDR3 is CASSVNIPGTEAFF. CDR3 in DNA: TGTGCCAGCAGTGTTAACATCCCTGGCACTGAAGCTTTCTTT.

This chain connects TRBV28 to TRBJ2-1, with 9 bases matching TRBD2. This CDR3 spans 15 amino acids. Trimming removed 7 bases from V and 8 bases from J; junction bases left unmatched: 12. Germline assignment: CDR1 MDHEN and CDR2 SYDVKM. CDR3 loop: CASIQIAGARDEQFF. The CDR3 nucleotides are TGTGCCAGCATCCAAATAGCGGGAGCCAGGGATGAGCAGTTCTTC.

This chain uses TRBV11-2 with TRBJ1-3, with D perhaps TRBD1 (5 bases). The germline V and J ends were trimmed by 1 base and 2 bases, with 9 bases remaining between them. The CDR3 runs to 15 residues. Germline CDR1 is SGHAT and CDR2 is FQNNGV. DNA for the CDR3: TGTGCCAGCAGCTTAGTGGGGACTCCTGGAAACACCATATATTTT. It is translated as CASSLVGTPGNTIYF. The variable domain in full, completed from reference TRBV11-2 and TRBJ1-3, reads EAGVAQSPRYKIIEKRQSVAFWCNPISGHATLYWYQQILGQGPKLLIQFQNNGVVDDSQLPKDRFSAERLKGVDSTLKIQPAKLEDSAVYLCASSLVGTPGNTIYFGEGSWLTVV.

This chain uses TRBV10-3 with TRBJ1-5, with D perhaps matching TRBD1 (6 bases). This CDR3 has 15 amino acids. Trimming cost V 2 bases and J 1 base, with 9 bases left between them. Germline CDR1 reads ENHRY; CDR2 reads SYGVKD. As DNA, the CDR3 is TGTGCCATCAGTGAGGACAGGCAGAGCAATCAGCCCCAGCATTTT. Protein: CAISEDRQSNQPQHF.

The chain combines TRBV7-9 with TRBJ2-7; 7 nucleotides match TRBD2. J was trimmed by 5 bases and V by 5 bases; bases with no gene match: 9. The germline gives CDR1 SEHNR, CDR2 FQNEAQ (reference sequence). This CDR3 comprises 14 residues. The chain's CDR3 is CASSGRREWDEQYF. The DNA for the CDR3 is TGTGCCAGCAGCGGGCGGCGGGAGTGGGACGAGCAGTACTTC.

The V and J genes are TRBV7-3 and TRBJ2-7; TRBD1 matches 7 bases. Germline trimming cut 5 bases from V and 2 bases from J; bases unmatched to any gene: 9. Looked up from germline, CDR1 is SGHTA and CDR2 is FQGTGA. The CDR3 contains 15 residues. Here the CDR3 DNA reads TGTGCCAGCAGCCCGACCGGGACAGCCACCTACGAGCAGTACTTC. This translates into CASSPTGTATYEQYF.

V is TRBV25-1 and J is TRBJ1-2, with D possibly TRBD1 on 6 matching bases. The CDR3 extends over 12 amino acids. Germline V lookup: CDR1 MGHDK, CDR2 SYGVNS. V was cut by 7 bases and J by 3 bases, with 9 bases left in between. CDR3 in amino acids: CASTTGHYGYTF. The DNA of the CDR3 is TGTGCCAGCACCACAGGGCACTATGGCTACACCTTC.

This clone has a single count. The V and J genes are TRBV10-3 and TRBJ2-7, with D perhaps matching TRBD1 (5 bases). V lost 10 bases and J lost 5, with 18 bases in between. Germline V gene data show CDR1 as ENHRY and CDR2 as SYGVKD. This CDR3 has 13 residues. Written as DNA, the CDR3 is TGTGCCACCGTCAGGGCGCCAGGCGACGAGCAGTACTTC. Amino acids: CATVRAPGDEQYF.

This chain links TRBV5-1 with TRBJ2-3; D not resolved. The CDR3 contains 13 residues. Trimming took off 5 bases at V and 1 base at J, with 8 bases between the two ends. Looked up from germline, CDR1 is SGHRS and CDR2 is YFSETQ. The DNA for the CDR3 is TGCGCCAGCAGACTCACCCGCACAGATACGCAGTATTTT. Translated: CASRLTRTDTQYF.

This chain links TRBV19 with TRBJ2-7; 10 bases are a match to TRBD1. There are 15 residues in the CDR3. CDR1 LNHDA and CDR2 SQIVND come from the germline V gene (reference sequence). The V segment lost 1 base and the J segment 6 bases; nucleotides outside the gene matches: 6. The CDR3 spells CASSIGDRGWGEQYF. CDR3 sequence (DNA): TGTGCCAGTAGTATAGGGGACAGGGGCTGGGGCGAGCAGTACTTC.